The present T cell receptor beta chain was sequenced within a study of blood T cell repertoires in COVID-19. Study at large: Acute and convalescent COVID-19 samples came from the United States, Italy and Spain. PBMCs, B-cell-depleted T cells, or T cells provided the cDNA or gDNA that made up the material.

Methods used by the authors: How many nucleated cells were present was estimated from reference gene primer amplification. Repertoires were generated with immunoSEQ multiplex PCR, while TCRdb's copy carries only in-frame clones and drops some. V, J and clone size derive from that table, while D and trimming were established from the DNA sequence. Here the sample spans 55,000 to 65,000 clones, roughly nine tenths being singletons. The TCR was taken from a human donor in a cohort sampled during active COVID-19. The sample was peripheral blood.

The CDR3 sequence is CATTQGTEGTEAFF. As DNA, the CDR3 is TGCGCCACCACCCAGGGGACCGAAGGCACTGAAGCTTTCTTT. The chain couples TRBV5-1 to TRBJ1-1; D possibly corresponds to TRBD1 (6 bases). In germline, CDR1 is SGHRS, CDR2 YFSETQ. The CDR3 consists of 14 residues. The V gene lost 9 bases and the J gene lost 4 bases, with 19 bases spanning the gap.